This TCR beta chain came from a study of siplizumab effects on memory and regulatory T cells. Findings and limits, study-wide: The suppressive capacity of proliferating Tregs from siplizumab cultures remained unconfirmed. Siplizumab gave mappable alloreactive CD4+ clones an average Treg-derived fraction of nearly 70%, against approximately 29% in controls.

As regards this clone: As yet, its antigen is unknown.

Some clones are missing from TCRdb's copy, which holds only in-frame ones; the method was immunoSEQ multiplex PCR. Found here are roughly 69,000 clones, around four fifths of them singletons; the top ten hold roughly 3.8%. Trimming removed 3 bases from V and 6 bases from J; junction bases left unmatched: 6. Germline CDR1 MGHRA, CDR2 YSYEKL. This CDR3 is built from 15 residues. V gene TRBV4-1 combines with J gene TRBJ1-4; 8 bases map to TRBD1. The sample taken for sequencing was memory CD4+ T cells sorted from blood. The sequence derives from a human donor in good health. The DNA for the CDR3 is TGCGCCAGCAGCCAGCCGGACAGGGTGGATGAAAAACTGTTTTTT. It translates to CASSQPDRVDEKLFF.